This T cell receptor (beta chain) is from a study of T cells after somatic rescue of genetic block. The CDR3 loop spans 16 amino acids. Germline V gives CDR1 MNHEY, CDR2 SMNVEV (reference sequence). Trimming cost V 3 bases and J 3 bases; bases outside gene matches: 5. Sequenced by immunoSEQ multiplex PCR; TCRdb stores in-frame clones only, minus some. The table has tens of thousands of clones, 80% to 90% seen once. The source material was peripheral blood mononuclear cells (PBMCs). The V call is TRBV27, the J call TRBJ2-7, with 13 bases aligning to TRBD2. The TCR comes from a woman between 18 and 30 years old. CDR3 sequence (DNA): TGTGCCAGCAGTTTGACTAGCGGGAGGACCCACTACGAGCAGTACTTC. This encodes CASSLTSGRTHYEQYF.